Listed here is a single TCR beta chain. What it binds is unknown. These data come from a study of T cell responses to AZD1222 COVID-19 vaccine. Some clones are missing from TCRdb's copy, which holds only in-frame ones; the method was immunoSEQ multiplex PCR. The data show roughly 120,000 clones, with roughly 90% seen just once and roughly 4% held by the top ten. Findings of the study overall: Variant regions that are unmutated are reportedly the target of nearly half of spike-specific TCRs. Baseline seropositivity characterized only six AZD1222 recipients. Sampled repertoires all dated from after the peak T cell response. Clonal diversity may have been underestimated, and the donors were mostly white British, with more females than males.

The V and J ends lost 2 bases and 10 bases, in that order; junction bases with no gene match: 11. This CDR3 region has 16 residues. CDR1 and CDR2 (germline): MNHEY, SVGAGI. Sequencing was performed on peripheral blood, taken on day 0 of AZD1222 vaccination. This TCR came from an adult in good health. This chain uses TRBV6-5 with TRBJ1-6; 7 bases map to TRBD1. For the CDR3, the DNA is TGTGCCAGCAGTTACAGACAGGGCCGGAGCGGATCACCCCTCCACTTT. Protein product: CASSYRQGRSGSPLHF.